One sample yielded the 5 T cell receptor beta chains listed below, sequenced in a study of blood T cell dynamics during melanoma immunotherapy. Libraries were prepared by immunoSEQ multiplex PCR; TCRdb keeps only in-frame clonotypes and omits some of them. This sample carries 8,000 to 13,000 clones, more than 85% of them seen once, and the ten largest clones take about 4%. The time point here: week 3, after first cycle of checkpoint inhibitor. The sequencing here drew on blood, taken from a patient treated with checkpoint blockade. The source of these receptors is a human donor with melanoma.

In nucleotides, the CDR3 is TGTGCCCTAGGTCGCCGGTGGGGTGATACGCAGTATTTT. Its protein product is CALGRRWGDTQYF. The chain links TRBV30 to TRBJ2-3; D uncertain. V shed 8 bases and J shed 6 bases, with 18 bases lying between them. This CDR3 comprises 13 residues. Germline CDR1 is GTSNPN and CDR2 is SVGIG (reference sequence).

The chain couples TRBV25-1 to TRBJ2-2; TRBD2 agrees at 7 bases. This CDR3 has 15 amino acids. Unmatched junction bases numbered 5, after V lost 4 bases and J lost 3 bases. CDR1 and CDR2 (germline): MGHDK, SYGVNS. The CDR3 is CASSGASGYTGELFF. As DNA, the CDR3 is TGTGCCAGCAGTGGGGCTAGCGGATACACCGGGGAGCTGTTTTTT. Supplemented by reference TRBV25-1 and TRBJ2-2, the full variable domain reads EADIYQTPRYLVIGTGKKITLECSQTMGHDKMYWYQQDPGMELHLIHYSYGVNSTEKGDLSSESTVSRIRTEHFPLTLESARPSHTSQYLCASSGASGYTGELFFGEGSRLTVL.

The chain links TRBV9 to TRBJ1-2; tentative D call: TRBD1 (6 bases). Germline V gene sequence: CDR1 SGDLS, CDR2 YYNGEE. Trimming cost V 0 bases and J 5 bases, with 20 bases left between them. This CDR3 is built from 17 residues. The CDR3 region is CASSVGLWDTASYGYTF. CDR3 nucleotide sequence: TGTGCCAGCAGCGTAGGATTGTGGGACACCGCCAGTTATGGCTACACCTTC.

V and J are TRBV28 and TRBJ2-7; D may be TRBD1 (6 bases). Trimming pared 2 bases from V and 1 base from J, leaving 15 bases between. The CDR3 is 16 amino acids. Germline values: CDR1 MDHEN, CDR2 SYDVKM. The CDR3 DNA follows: TGTGCCAGCAGTTTACCGCTAGGGGGAAATTCCTACGAGCAGTACTTC. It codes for CASSLPLGGNSYEQYF. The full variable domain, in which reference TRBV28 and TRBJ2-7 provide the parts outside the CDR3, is DVKVTQSSRYLVKRTGEKVFLECVQDMDHENMFWYRQDPGLGLRLIYFSYDVKMKEKGDIPEGYSVSREKKERFSLILESASTNQTSMYLCASSLPLGGNSYEQYFGPGTRLTVT.

CDR3 nucleotides: TGTGCCAGCAGTCTCGACAACTACTCTGGAAACACCATATATTTT. Amino acids: CASSLDNYSGNTIYF. The chain combines TRBV11-2 with TRBJ1-3, with no clear D. CDR3 length equals 15 residues. CDR1 SGHAT and CDR2 FQNNGV come from the germline V gene. Trimming pared 6 bases from V and 0 bases from J, leaving 12 bases between.